The rows below give T cell receptor beta chains drawn from one sample of a study of blood T cell repertoires in COVID-19. The repertoire was sequenced with immunoSEQ multiplex PCR; TCRdb's copy has only in-frame clones and lacks some. Here the sample spans approximately 42,000 clones, about 77% being singletons. Sequenced material: peripheral blood. These receptors all stem from a man older than 75 with acute or convalescent COVID-19. CDR3s include the opening cysteine and the closing phenylalanine or tryptophan. Each record gives: clone size, D gene, J gene, V gene, CDR3 protein, CDR3 DNA. D genes are given only for firm matches. Rows give clone size only sometimes, using once, few, many, or a class for an expanded clone.

NA,NA,TRBJ2-3,TRBV29-1,CSAHLEASTDTQYF,TGCAGCGCTCACTTGGAGGCTAGCACAGATACGCAGTATTTT
NA,NA,TRBJ2-4,TRBV2,CASSDGRGNIQYF,TGTGCCAGCAGTGACGGCAGGGGAAACATTCAGTACTTC
NA,TRBD2,TRBJ2-2,TRBV4-1,CASSQVTLAGGVAGELFF,TGCGCCAGCAGCCAAGTCACCCTAGCGGGGGGTGTCGCCGGGGAGCTGTTTTTT
NA,NA,TRBJ1-1,TRBV12-3/TRBV12-4,CASSLTVQTEAFF,TGTGCCAGCAGTTTGACAGTACAGACTGAAGCTTTCTTT
NA,TRBD1,TRBJ2-7,TRBV6-6,CASNTGTGGGEQYF,TGTGCCAGCAATACCGGGACAGGGGGAGGCGAGCAGTACTTC
NA,NA,TRBJ2-2,TRBV19,CASSIESGAGELFF,TGTGCCAGTAGTATAGAGTCCGGGGCCGGGGAGCTGTTTTTT
NA,NA,TRBJ2-3,TRBV18,CASSPSGSDTQYF,TGTGCCAGCTCACCGTCCGGGTCAGATACGCAGTATTTT
NA,NA,TRBJ2-7,TRBV27,CASSLRVTLAPYEQYF,TGTGCCAGCAGTTTACGAGTCACCCTAGCACCCTACGAGCAGTACTTC
NA,TRBD1,TRBJ1-1,TRBV6-5,CASSRRGGQGAEAFF,TGTGCCAGCAGCCGCCGGGGGGGACAGGGGGCTGAAGCTTTCTTT
NA,TRBD1,TRBJ1-1,TRBV5-4,CASSSPGQGHTEAFF,TGTGCCAGCAGCTCTCCGGGACAGGGCCACACTGAAGCTTTCTTT
NA,NA,TRBJ2-1,TRBV18,CASSPPQGENEQFF,TGTGCCAGCTCACCACCTCAAGGGGAAAATGAGCAGTTCTTC
NA,NA,TRBJ2-7,TRBV5-4,CASSSHGGTVSYEQYF,TGTGCCAGCAGCTCCCATGGGGGGACGGTTTCCTACGAGCAGTACTTC
NA,NA,TRBJ1-6,TRBV28,CASRFPEGRNSPLHF,TGTGCCAGCAGGTTCCCCGAGGGCAGGAATTCACCCCTCCACTTT
few,TRBD1,TRBJ1-1,TRBV5-1,CASSLDGGGGEAFF,TGCGCCAGCAGCTTGGATGGAGGGGGCGGTGAAGCTTTCTTT
NA,NA,TRBJ2-7,TRBV21-1,CASSKEGAPLGEQYF,TGTGCCAGCAGCAAAGAGGGGGCGCCTCTCGGCGAGCAGTACTTC
NA,NA,TRBJ1-1,TRBV5-5,CASSPGVTNTEAFF,TGTGCCAGCAGCCCGGGGGTTACGAACACTGAAGCTTTCTTT